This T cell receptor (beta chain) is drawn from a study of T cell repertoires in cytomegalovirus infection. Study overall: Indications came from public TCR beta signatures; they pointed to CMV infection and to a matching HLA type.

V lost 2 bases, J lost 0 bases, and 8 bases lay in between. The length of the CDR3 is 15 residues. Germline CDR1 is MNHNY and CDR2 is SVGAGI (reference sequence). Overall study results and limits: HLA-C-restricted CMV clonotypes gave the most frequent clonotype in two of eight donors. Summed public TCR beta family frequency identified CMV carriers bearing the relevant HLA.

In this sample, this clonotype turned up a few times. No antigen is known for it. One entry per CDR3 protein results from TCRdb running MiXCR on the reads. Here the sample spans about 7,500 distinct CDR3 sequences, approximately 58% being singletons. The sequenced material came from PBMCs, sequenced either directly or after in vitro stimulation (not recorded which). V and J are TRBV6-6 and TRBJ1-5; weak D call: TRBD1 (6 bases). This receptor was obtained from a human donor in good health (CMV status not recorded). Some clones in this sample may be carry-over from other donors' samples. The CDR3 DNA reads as TGTGCCAGCAGTTACGGCAGGGGTAGCAATCAGCCCCAGCATTTT. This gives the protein CASSYGRGSNQPQHF.